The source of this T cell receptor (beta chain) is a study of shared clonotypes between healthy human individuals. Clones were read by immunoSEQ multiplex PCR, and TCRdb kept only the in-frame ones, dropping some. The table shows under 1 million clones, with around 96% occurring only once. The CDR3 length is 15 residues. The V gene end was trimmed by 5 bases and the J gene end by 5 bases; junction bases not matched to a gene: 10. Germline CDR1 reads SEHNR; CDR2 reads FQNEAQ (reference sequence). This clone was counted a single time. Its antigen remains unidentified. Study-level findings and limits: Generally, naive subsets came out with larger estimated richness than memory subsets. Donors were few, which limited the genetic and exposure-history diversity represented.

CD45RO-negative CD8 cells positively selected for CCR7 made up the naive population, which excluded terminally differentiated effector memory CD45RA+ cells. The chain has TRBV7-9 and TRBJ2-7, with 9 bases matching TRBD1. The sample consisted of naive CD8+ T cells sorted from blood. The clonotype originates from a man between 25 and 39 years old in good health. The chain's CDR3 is CASSEQGAGRNEQYF. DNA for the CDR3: TGTGCCAGCAGCGAACAGGGGGCGGGTAGGAACGAGCAGTACTTC.